This TCR beta chain emerged from a study of blood T cell repertoires in COVID-19 (dated by TCRdb to 2020 to 2021). Notes on the research overall: Samples from collaborators originated in the United States, Italy and Spain and spanned both the acute and convalescent phases of COVID-19. The prospective study material was composed of cDNA or gDNA derived from T cells, B-cell-depleted T cells, or PBMCs. Deeply sampled blood TCRbeta repertoires from subjects exposed to, actively infected with, or recovered from COVID-19 were included in the dataset. The repertoires were released in a freely available public database meant as a resource for research on the immune response to SARS-CoV-2. The samples were drawn from two sources: the first 160 participants of the ongoing ImmuneRACE study, and 1,000 to 1,500 subjects contributed by 6 global collaborators. Nearly every sample came with metadata listing a de-identified subject ID, COVID-19 status, age in years and sex. Where available, HLA class I and class II types were obtained from metadata supplied by the sample provider rather than from assay-based typing. Overall study outcomes, separate from this receptor: Clinical and demographic metadata were provided uncurated, with the amount varying by source and participant.

About this clone itself: The specificity of this receptor is unknown. Base qualities are missing; no much larger clone stands one base away. Within the sample, other DNA sequences also encode this same CDR3.

Participants in the prospective study were enrolled through a virtual design, were aged about 18 to 90 years, and lived in roughly 26 United States geographic areas. Cohort assignment in the prospective study relied on participant-reported clinical history from a screening survey and a study questionnaire. Exposed participants had been in contact with someone with a PCR-confirmed or clinician-diagnosed COVID-19 case within 2 weeks of study entry. In the prospective study, whole blood, serum and a nasopharyngeal or oropharyngeal swab were collected from each participant by mobile phlebotomists. Prospective study participants could optionally give additional blood draws and questionnaires over an approximately two-month period. Prospective study blood samples were shipped either frozen or at room temperature before DNA extraction. TCRbeta CDR3 regions were amplified from genomic DNA using the immunoSEQ Assay, a bias-controlled multiplex PCR. Per the source publication's procedure: Within the assay, amplification of reference gene primers was used to estimate how many nucleated cells each sample contained. To quantify the absolute abundance of each unique TCRbeta CDR3 rearrangement, sequence reads were collapsed and filtered. For each sample, productive Simpson clonality was calculated by taking the square root of Simpson's diversity index across productive rearrangements. In its TCRdb copy, this immuneACCESS table keeps in-frame sequences only and misses some clones. Where compared with another copy, unresolved V genes explain less than half of these, and the others have no known cause. From that table come the V and J calls and clone size; the DNA was used to work out D and trimming. The sample data list hundreds of thousands of clones, and roughly 84% of these were observed just once. Less than 1.5% of the sample comes from the top ten.

The sequence came from a young woman who had been exposed to COVID-19. The specimen was PBMCs or T cells enriched from blood (not recorded which).

The nucleotides read TGTGCCAGCAGTATCGGACAGGCCAACACTGAAGCTTTCTTT. Its protein product is CASSIGQANTEAFF. The chain uses TRBV7-2 and TRBJ1-1; TRBD1 fits 7 bases in the junction. The CDR3 spans 14 residues, from the cysteine through the phenylalanine. Of all the DNA, just the CDR3 is kept, 42 bases in frame from base 1. V has 6 bases trimmed and J has 2 bases trimmed; junction bases matching no gene number 6. Reading the germline V gene gives CDR1 SGHTA and CDR2 FQGNSA.